This entry lists 25 T cell receptor beta chains sequenced from one sample in a study of blood T cell repertoires in COVID-19. Profiled with immunoSEQ multiplex PCR; TCRdb holds only in-frame clones, not every one. The sample holds about 180,000 clones; about 88% are singletons and the top ten take 1.5% to 2%. Sequencing was carried out using peripheral blood. The receptor source for this set is a man aged 18 to 29 who had recovered from COVID-19.

The chain carries TRBV2 and TRBJ1-4; 8 bases fit TRBD1. The germline V gene encodes CDR1 SNHLY and CDR2 FYNNEI. V lost 7 bases and J lost 5; bases outside the gene matches: 3. The CDR3 is 13 residues long. CDR3 nucleotides: TGTGCCAGCAATCGACAGGGGAATGAAAAACTGTTTTTT. Its translation is CASNRQGNEKLFF.

The chain has TRBV27 and TRBJ1-6; 8 bases fit TRBD1. In germline, CDR1 is MNHEY, CDR2 SMNVEV (reference sequence). V lost 6 bases, J lost 10 bases, and 5 bases stayed unmatched. The CDR3 sequence is 13 residues long. The CDR3 loop reads CASSGQGGSPLHF. For the CDR3, the DNA is TGTGCCAGCAGCGGACAGGGAGGCTCACCCCTCCACTTT.

V usage is TRBV9 and J usage is TRBJ2-1; 13 bases map to TRBD2. This CDR3 comprises 20 residues. The V gene end was trimmed by 0 bases and the J gene end by 0 bases; junction bases not matched to a gene: 9. Germline values: CDR1 SGDLS, CDR2 YYNGEE. The CDR3 is CASSVEEGLAGRGSYNEQFF. CDR3 nucleotides: TGTGCCAGCAGCGTAGAGGAGGGACTAGCGGGACGGGGCTCCTACAATGAGCAGTTCTTC. Complete variable domain (other parts from reference TRBV9 and TRBJ2-1): DSGVTQTPKHLITATGQRVTLRCSPRSGDLSVYWYQQSLDQGLQFLIQYYNGEERAKGNILERFSAQQFPDLHSELNLSSLELGDSALYFCASSVEEGLAGRGSYNEQFFGPGTRLTVL.

The rearrangement joins TRBV27 to TRBJ1-2, with D tentatively TRBD1 (5 bases). This CDR3 region has 12 residues. V lost 4 bases and J 8 bases, leaving 11 bases between the germline ends. CDR1 and CDR2 (germline): MNHEY, SMNVEV (reference sequence). CDR3 amino acids: CASSSRGRGYTF. The CDR3 coding sequence is TGTGCCAGCAGTTCCCGGGGGAGGGGCTACACCTTC.

This chain uses TRBV9 with TRBJ2-1, with 7 nucleotides matching TRBD2. The CDR3 is made up of 18 amino acids. CDR1 is SGDLS and CDR2 is YYNGEE in the germline V gene. The V and J ends lost 0 bases and 5 bases, in that order; junction bases with no gene match: 14. In DNA, the CDR3 is TGTGCCAGCAGCGTAGAGGGTGTACTAGCGCGCAAAAACAATGAGCAGTTCTTC. Translation: CASSVEGVLARKNNEQFF.

The rearrangement joins TRBV9 to TRBJ2-1, with TRBD2 identical over 12 bases. In germline, CDR1 is SGDLS, CDR2 YYNGEE. The CDR3 is made up of 15 amino acids. Losses at the gene ends were 1 base for V and 6 bases for J; bases not matched to a gene: 2. The CDR3 sequence is CASSVRLAGANEQFF. The CDR3 nucleotides read TGTGCCAGCAGCGTACGACTAGCGGGAGCCAATGAGCAGTTCTTC.

The rearrangement joins TRBV20-1 to TRBJ1-6; 10 positions agree with TRBD1. Losses at the gene ends were 3 bases for V and 5 bases for J; bases not matched to a gene: 4. This CDR3 is built from 15 residues. Germline CDR1 and CDR2: DFQATT and SNEGSKA (reference sequence). The CDR3 nucleotides read TGCAGTGCTAGTACGGGACAGGGGAATAATTCACCCCTCCACTTT. Translating it yields CSASTGQGNNSPLHF.

The chain employs TRBV13 and TRBJ2-3; TRBD2 matches at 8 bases. CDR1 is PRHDT and CDR2 is FYEKMQ in the germline V gene (reference sequence). The CDR3 consists of 15 residues. The V and J ends lost 5 bases and 0 bases, in that order; junction bases with no gene match: 4. CDR3 DNA sequence: TGTGCCAGCAGCACCCTAGCGGGTAGCACAGATACGCAGTATTTT. Translating gives CASSTLAGSTDTQYF.

This sequence joins TRBV5-1 and TRBJ1-3; D perhaps matches TRBD1 (5 bases). V gave up 1 base and J gave up 4 bases, with 21 bases separating them. CDR1 and CDR2 from the germline V gene are SGHRS and YFSETQ. The CDR3 extends over 18 amino acids. The CDR3: CASSLKVGSARTGNTIYF. In DNA, the CDR3 is TGCGCCAGCAGCTTGAAAGTCGGCTCGGCTAGGACAGGAAACACCATATATTTT. Full variable domain (missing parts from reference TRBV5-1 and TRBJ1-3): KAGVTQTPRYLIKTRGQQVTLSCSPISGHRSVSWYQQTPGQGLQFLFEYFSETQRNKGNFPGRFSGRQFSNSRSEMNVSTLELGDSALYLCASSLKVGSARTGNTIYFGEGSWLTVV.

The rearrangement uses TRBV7-9 and TRBJ1-1, with 7 bases aligning to TRBD1. The CDR3 runs 12 residues. V gave up 6 bases and J gave up 6 bases; unmatched junction bases: 4. Germline V lookup: CDR1 SEHNR, CDR2 FQNEAQ (reference sequence). CDR3 DNA: TGTGCCAGCAGAGACAGGGCCGCTGAAGCTTTCTTT. It translates to CASRDRAAEAFF.

The chain is built from TRBV6-5 and TRBJ2-7; D is ambiguous. From germline, CDR1 is MNHEY and CDR2 SVGAGI. Trimming cost V 8 bases and J 0 bases, with 14 bases left between them. The CDR3 runs to 14 residues. CDR3 DNA sequence: TGTGCCAGCCCCCCTCCTGCCTACTCCTACGAGCAGTACTTC. Its translation is CASPPPAYSYEQYF.

The chain combines TRBV29-1 with TRBJ2-5, with 10 bases fitting TRBD1. The CDR3 covers 13 residues. Germline CDR1 reads SQVTM; CDR2 reads ANQGSEA. Germline trimming cut 6 bases from V and 2 bases from J; bases unmatched to any gene: 3. The CDR3 here is CSVLGQGQETQYF. The CDR3 DNA is TGCAGCGTCCTGGGACAGGGGCAAGAGACCCAGTACTTC. Supplemented by reference TRBV29-1 and TRBJ2-5, the full variable domain reads SAVISQKPSRDICQRGTSLTIQCQVDSQVTMMFWYRQQPGQSLTLIATANQGSEATYESGFVIDKFPISRPNLTFSTLTVSNMSPEDSSIYLCSVLGQGQETQYFGPGTRLLVL.

This clone came up once. The chain joins TRBV5-4 to TRBJ2-7; 10 positions agree with TRBD1. CDR1 and CDR2 (germline): SGHNT, YYREEE (reference sequence). The CDR3 has 14 amino acids. V gave up 5 bases and J gave up 0 bases; unmatched junction bases: 2. CDR3 sequence: CASRRTGGSYEQYF. In nucleotides, the CDR3 is TGTGCCAGCAGAAGGACAGGGGGCTCCTACGAGCAGTACTTC.

This chain uses TRBV5-1 with TRBJ2-6; TRBD2 aligns across 8 bases. Losses at the gene ends were 4 bases for V and 2 bases for J; bases not matched to a gene: 5. This CDR3 is 16 amino acids long. From germline, CDR1 is SGHRS and CDR2 YFSETQ. The CDR3, as DNA: TGCGCCAGCAGCCCCAGCGGGAGTACTGGGGCCAACGTCCTGACTTTC. It codes for CASSPSGSTGANVLTF.

The genes are TRBV28 and TRBJ1-5, with D hard to call. CDR3 length: 17 residues. Germline CDR1 MDHEN, CDR2 SYDVKM. Trimming left V 7 bases short and J 0 bases short, with 19 bases between. The CDR3 spells CASTLAGSSFSNQPQHF. DNA for the CDR3: TGTGCCAGCACTCTTGCGGGCAGCTCATTTAGCAATCAGCCCCAGCATTTT. Full variable domain (outside the CDR3, taken from reference TRBV28 and TRBJ1-5): DVKVTQSSRYLVKRTGEKVFLECVQDMDHENMFWYRQDPGLGLRLIYFSYDVKMKEKGDIPEGYSVSREKKERFSLILESASTNQTSMYLCASTLAGSSFSNQPQHFGDGTRLSIL.

Only a few counts were recorded for this clone. This chain uses TRBV14 with TRBJ2-3; 10 bases are shared with TRBD1. This CDR3 is built from 16 residues. CDR1 is SGHDN and CDR2 is FVKESK in the germline V gene. V lost 0 bases to trimming and J lost 4 bases; unmatched junction nucleotides: 4. The CDR3 region has the DNA TGTGCCAGCAGCCAAGACTGGGACAGGGGAGCAGATACGCAGTATTTT. Amino acid sequence: CASSQDWDRGADTQYF.

The rearrangement joins TRBV7-2 to TRBJ2-7; D gene ambiguous. The CDR3 consists of 15 residues. The germline V and J ends were trimmed by 3 bases and 4 bases, with 16 bases remaining between them. CDR1 and CDR2 (germline): SGHTA, FQGNSA. The CDR3: CASSFPASRDYEQYF. CDR3 DNA: TGTGCCAGCAGCTTTCCGGCTAGTCGTGATTACGAGCAGTACTTC.

The chain couples TRBV29-1 to TRBJ1-1; a possible D gene is TRBD1 (5 bases). Germline V CDR1 and CDR2: SQVTM, ANQGSEA. The germline V and J ends were trimmed by 7 bases and 7 bases, with 13 bases remaining between them. The CDR3 consists of 11 residues. The CDR3 nucleotides read TGCAGCGCCAGGAGGGACCGTGAAGCTTTCTTT. Translating gives CSARRDREAFF.

For this clone: Different DNA sequences within this sample yield the same CDR3. V and J are TRBV28 and TRBJ2-7; tentative D call: TRBD2 (6 bases). V gave up 4 bases and J gave up 4 bases, with 8 bases separating them. The CDR3 totals 12 residues. Germline assignment: CDR1 MDHEN and CDR2 SYDVKM. The CDR3 nucleotides read TGTGCCAGCAGTTCGGGGGTTTACGAGCAGTACTTC. Translated: CASSSGVYEQYF.

This chain joins TRBV29-1 and TRBJ2-1, with unresolved D. The CDR3 covers 14 residues. V lost 4 bases, J lost 0 bases, and 10 bases lay in between. CDR1 is SQVTM, CDR2 ANQGSEA, per germline. CDR3 DNA: TGCAGCGTTGGTCCGCGTAGCTCCTACAATGAGCAGTTCTTC. This sequence encodes CSVGPRSSYNEQFF.

The gene calls are TRBV28 and TRBJ2-1; 10 positions agree with TRBD1. The CDR3 has 15 amino acids. V trimming: 9 bases; J trimming: 9 bases; junction bases outside the gene matches: 14. Germline loops: CDR1 MDHEN, CDR2 SYDVKM. The CDR3 is CASQMPGQGIGEQFF. CDR3 in DNA: TGTGCCAGTCAGATGCCGGGACAGGGGATCGGTGAGCAGTTCTTC.

The CDR3 is CASSYRGSPGANVLTF. CDR3 in DNA: TGTGCCAGCAGTTACCGGGGATCTCCTGGGGCCAACGTCCTGACTTTC. This rearrangement joins TRBV6-5 to TRBJ2-6; D perhaps matches TRBD2 (5 bases). CDR3 size: 16 residues. Between the trimmed V and J ends, which lost 2 bases and 2 bases, there was a span of 10 bases. Germline lookup yields CDR1 MNHEY and CDR2 SVGAGI.

This chain connects TRBV3-1 (or the pseudogene TRBV3-2) to TRBJ2-6; a weak D match, TRBD2 (6 bases). There are 17 residues in the CDR3. V was shortened by 0 bases and J by 1 base, with 10 bases between the two germline ends. Germline V lookup: CDR1 LGHDT, CDR2 YNNKEL (reference sequence). CDR3 loop: CASSQDFRGSGANVLTF. The CDR3 coding sequence is TGTGCCAGCAGCCAAGACTTCCGGGGGTCTGGGGCCAACGTCCTGACTTTC.

Only a few counts were recorded for this clone. The CDR3 loop is CASNSLGGRAKNIQYF. CDR3 sequence (DNA): TGTGCCAGCAATAGCCTCGGGGGGCGGGCCAAAAACATTCAGTACTTC. The chain uses TRBV6-6 and TRBJ2-4; perhaps TRBD2 as D (7 bases). The CDR3 consists of 16 residues. The germline gives CDR1 MNHNY, CDR2 SVGAGI (reference sequence). V was shortened by 7 bases and J by 1 base, with 17 bases between the two germline ends.

This clone was found a few times. The V and J genes are TRBV5-1 and TRBJ2-2; perhaps TRBD1 as D (5 bases). The CDR3 runs 15 residues. CDR1 and CDR2 from the germline V gene are SGHRS and YFSETQ. Between the trimmed V and J ends, which lost 2 bases and 4 bases, there was a span of 12 bases. The CDR3 bases are TGCGCCAGCAGCTTTGCAGGGCCGGGCACCGGGGAGCTGTTTTTT. Its protein is CASSFAGPGTGELFF.